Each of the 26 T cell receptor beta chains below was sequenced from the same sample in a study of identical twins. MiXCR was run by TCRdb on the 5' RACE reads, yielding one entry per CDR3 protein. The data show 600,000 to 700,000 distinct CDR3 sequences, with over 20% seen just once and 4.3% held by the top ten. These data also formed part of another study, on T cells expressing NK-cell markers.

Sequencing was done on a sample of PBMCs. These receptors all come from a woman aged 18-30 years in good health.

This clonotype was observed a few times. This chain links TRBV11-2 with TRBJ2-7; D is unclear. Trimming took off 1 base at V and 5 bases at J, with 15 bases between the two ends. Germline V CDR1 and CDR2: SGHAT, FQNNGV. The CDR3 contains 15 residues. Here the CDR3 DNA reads TGTGCCAGCAGCTTAGTCGCCAGGATAGTAAACGAGCAGTACTTC. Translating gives CASSLVARIVNEQYF.

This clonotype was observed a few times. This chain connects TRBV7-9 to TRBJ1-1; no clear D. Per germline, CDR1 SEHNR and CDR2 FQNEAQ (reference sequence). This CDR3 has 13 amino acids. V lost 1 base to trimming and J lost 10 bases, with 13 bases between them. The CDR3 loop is CASSLEHQHGAFF. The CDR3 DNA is TGTGCCAGCAGCTTAGAACATCAGCATGGAGCTTTCTTT.

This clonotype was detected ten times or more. This CDR3 is CASSLIGELFF. The CDR3 DNA is TGTGCCAGCAGTCTTATAGGGGAGCTGTTTTTT. The chain uses TRBV12-3 or TRBV12-4 and TRBJ2-2, with no clear D. Trimming took 5 bases from V and 8 from J, leaving 6 bases between them. There are 11 residues in the CDR3.

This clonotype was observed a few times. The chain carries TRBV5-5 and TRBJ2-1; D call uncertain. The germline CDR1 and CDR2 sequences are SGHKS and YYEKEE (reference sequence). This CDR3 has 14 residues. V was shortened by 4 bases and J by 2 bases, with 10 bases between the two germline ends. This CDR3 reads CASSPVGTYNEQFF. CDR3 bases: TGTGCCAGCAGCCCGGTGGGGACCTACAATGAGCAGTTCTTC.

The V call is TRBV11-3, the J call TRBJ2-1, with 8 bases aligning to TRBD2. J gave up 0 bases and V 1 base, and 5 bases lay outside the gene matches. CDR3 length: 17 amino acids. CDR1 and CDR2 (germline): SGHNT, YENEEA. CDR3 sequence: CASSLGSGIASYNEQFF. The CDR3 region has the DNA TGTGCCAGCAGCTTAGGTAGCGGGATAGCCTCCTACAATGAGCAGTTCTTC.

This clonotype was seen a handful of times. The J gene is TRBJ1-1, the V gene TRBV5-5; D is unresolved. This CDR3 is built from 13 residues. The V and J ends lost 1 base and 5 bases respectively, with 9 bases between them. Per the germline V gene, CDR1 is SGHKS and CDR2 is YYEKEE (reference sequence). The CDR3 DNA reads TGTGCCAGCAGCTTGTGGGTTCAGACTGAAGCTTTCTTT. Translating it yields CASSLWVQTEAFF. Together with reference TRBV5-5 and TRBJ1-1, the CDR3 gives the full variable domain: DAGVTQSPTHLIKTRGQQVTLRCSPISGHKSVSWYQQVLGQGPQFIFQYYEKEERGRGNFPDRFSARQFPNYSSELNVNALLLGDSALYLCASSLWVQTEAFFGQGTRLTVV.

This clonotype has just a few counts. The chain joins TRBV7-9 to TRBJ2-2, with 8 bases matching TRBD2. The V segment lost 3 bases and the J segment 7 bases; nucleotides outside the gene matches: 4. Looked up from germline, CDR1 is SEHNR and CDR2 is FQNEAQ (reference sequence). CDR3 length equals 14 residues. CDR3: CASSFGRAGGELFF. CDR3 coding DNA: TGTGCCAGCAGCTTCGGGAGGGCCGGCGGGGAGCTGTTTTTT.

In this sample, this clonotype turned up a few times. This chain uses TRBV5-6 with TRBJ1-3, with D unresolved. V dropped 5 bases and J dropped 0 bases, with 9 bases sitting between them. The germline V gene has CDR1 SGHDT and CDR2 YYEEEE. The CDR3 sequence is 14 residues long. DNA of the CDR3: TGTGCCAGCAGACGTGGGTCCTCTGGAAACACCATATATTTT. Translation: CASRRGSSGNTIYF.

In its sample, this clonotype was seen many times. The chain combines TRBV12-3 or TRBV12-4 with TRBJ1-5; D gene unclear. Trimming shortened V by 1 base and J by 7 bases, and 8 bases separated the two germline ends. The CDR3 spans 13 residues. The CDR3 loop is CASSLVVGQPQHF. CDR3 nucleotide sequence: TGTGCCAGCAGTTTAGTTGTGGGACAGCCCCAGCATTTT.

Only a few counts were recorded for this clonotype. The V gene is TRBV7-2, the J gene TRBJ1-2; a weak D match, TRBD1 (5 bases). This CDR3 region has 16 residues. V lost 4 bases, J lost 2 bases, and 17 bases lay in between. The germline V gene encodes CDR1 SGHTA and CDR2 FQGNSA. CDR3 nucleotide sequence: TGTGCCAGCAGCTCGAAACAGGCGGCCCTAAACTATGGCTACACCTTC. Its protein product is CASSSKQAALNYGYTF.

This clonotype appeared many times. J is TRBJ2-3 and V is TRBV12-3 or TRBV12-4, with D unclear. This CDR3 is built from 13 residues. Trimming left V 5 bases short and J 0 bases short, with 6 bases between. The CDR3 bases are TGTGCCAGCAGTAAAGCTAGCACAGATACGCAGTATTTT. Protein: CASSKASTDTQYF.

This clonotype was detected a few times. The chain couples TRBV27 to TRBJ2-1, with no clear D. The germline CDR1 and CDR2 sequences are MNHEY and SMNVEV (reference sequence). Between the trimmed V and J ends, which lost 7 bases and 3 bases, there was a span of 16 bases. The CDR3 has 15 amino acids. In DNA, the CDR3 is TGTGCCAGCACCTCTATACCCCCCTACTACAATGAGCAGTTCTTC. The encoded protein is CASTSIPPYYNEQFF.

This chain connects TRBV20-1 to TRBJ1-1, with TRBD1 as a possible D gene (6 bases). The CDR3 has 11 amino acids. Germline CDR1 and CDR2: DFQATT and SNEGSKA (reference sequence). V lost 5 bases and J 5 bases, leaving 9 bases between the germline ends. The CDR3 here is CSAAGVTEAFF. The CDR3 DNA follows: TGCAGTGCTGCAGGGGTAACTGAAGCTTTCTTT.

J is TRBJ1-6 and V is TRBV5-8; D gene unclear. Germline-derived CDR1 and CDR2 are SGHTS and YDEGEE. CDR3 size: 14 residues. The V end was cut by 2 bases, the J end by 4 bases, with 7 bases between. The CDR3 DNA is TGTGCCAGCAGCTTTGACGGATATAATTCACCCCTCCACTTT. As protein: CASSFDGYNSPLHF.

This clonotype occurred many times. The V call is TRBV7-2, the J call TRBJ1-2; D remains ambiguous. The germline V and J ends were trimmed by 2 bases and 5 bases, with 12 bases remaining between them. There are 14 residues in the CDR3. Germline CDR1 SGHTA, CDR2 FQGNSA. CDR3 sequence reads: CASSLLGGGYGYTF. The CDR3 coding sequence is TGTGCCAGCAGCTTATTGGGAGGAGGGTATGGCTACACCTTC.

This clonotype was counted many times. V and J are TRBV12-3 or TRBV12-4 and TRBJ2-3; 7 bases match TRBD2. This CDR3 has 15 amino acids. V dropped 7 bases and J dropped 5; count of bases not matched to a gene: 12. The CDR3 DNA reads TGTGCCAGCAACCTAAGCGGGGAGGGAGTAGATACGCAGTATTTT. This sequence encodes CASNLSGEGVDTQYF.

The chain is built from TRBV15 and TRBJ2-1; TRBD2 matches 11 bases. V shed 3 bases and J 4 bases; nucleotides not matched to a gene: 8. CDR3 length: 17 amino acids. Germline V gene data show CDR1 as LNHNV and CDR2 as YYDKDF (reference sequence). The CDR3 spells CATSSTPGTSGYNEQFF. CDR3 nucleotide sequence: TGTGCCACCAGCAGTACCCCCGGGACTAGCGGATACAATGAGCAGTTCTTC.

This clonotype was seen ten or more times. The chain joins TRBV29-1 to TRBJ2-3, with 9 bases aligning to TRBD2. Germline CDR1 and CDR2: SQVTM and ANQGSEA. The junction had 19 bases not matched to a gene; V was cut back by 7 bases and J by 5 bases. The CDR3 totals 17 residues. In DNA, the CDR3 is TGCAGCGGCCTCCGGTTGAGCGGGAGGCCGGAGGGAGATACGCAGTATTTT. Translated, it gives CSGLRLSGRPEGDTQYF.

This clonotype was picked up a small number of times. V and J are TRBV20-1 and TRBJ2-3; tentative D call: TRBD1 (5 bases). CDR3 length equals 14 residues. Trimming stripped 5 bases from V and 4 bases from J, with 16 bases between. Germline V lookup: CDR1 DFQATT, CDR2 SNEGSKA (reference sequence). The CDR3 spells CSALQVGRPDTQYF. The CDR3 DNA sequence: TGCAGTGCTCTTCAAGTGGGGCGGCCAGATACGCAGTATTTT.

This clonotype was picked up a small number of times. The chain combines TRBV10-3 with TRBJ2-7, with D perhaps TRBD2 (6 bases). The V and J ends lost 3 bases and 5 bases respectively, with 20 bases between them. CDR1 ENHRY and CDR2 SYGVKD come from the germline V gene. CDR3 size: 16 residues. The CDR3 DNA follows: TGTGCCATCAGTGACCCCGGGACTCCGGGGAACCACGAGCAGTACTTC. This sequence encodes CAISDPGTPGNHEQYF.

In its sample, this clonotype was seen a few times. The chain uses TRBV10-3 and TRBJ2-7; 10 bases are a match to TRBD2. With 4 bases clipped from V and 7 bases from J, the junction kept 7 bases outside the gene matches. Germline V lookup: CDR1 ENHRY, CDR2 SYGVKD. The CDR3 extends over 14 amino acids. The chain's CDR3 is CAISGLAGAIEQYF. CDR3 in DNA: TGTGCCATCAGTGGTCTAGCGGGAGCGATTGAGCAGTACTTC.

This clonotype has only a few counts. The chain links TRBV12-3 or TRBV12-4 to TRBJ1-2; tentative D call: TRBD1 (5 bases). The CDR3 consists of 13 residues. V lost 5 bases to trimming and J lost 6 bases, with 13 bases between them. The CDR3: CASSVQGFDGYTF. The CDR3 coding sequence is TGTGCCAGCAGTGTTCAGGGATTCGATGGCTACACCTTC.

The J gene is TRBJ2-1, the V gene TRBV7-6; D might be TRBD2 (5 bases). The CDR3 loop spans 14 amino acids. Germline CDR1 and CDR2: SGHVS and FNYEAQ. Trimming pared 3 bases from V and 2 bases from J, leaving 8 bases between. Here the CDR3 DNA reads TGTGCCAGCAGCTTGGACTCCGCCTACAATGAGCAGTTCTTC. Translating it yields CASSLDSAYNEQFF.

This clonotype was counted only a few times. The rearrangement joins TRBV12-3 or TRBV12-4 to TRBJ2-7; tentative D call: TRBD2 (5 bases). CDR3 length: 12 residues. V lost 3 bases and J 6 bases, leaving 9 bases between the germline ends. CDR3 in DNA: TGTGCCAGCAGTTTGGGGAGACGCGAGCAGTACTTC. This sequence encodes CASSLGRREQYF.

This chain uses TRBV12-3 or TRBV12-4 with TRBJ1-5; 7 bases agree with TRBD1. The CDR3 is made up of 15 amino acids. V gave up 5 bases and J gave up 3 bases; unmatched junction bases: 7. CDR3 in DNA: TGTGCCAGCAGTCCGGGGACAGTCTTCAATCAGCCCCAGCATTTT. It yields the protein CASSPGTVFNQPQHF.

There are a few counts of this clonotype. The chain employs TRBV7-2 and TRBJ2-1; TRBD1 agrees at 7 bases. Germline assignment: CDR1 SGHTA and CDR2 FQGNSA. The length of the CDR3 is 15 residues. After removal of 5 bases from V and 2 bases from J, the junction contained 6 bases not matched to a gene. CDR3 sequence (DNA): TGTGCCAGCAGCCGATCCGGGACAGCCTACAATGAGCAGTTCTTC. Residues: CASSRSGTAYNEQFF.